This T cell receptor (beta chain) was recovered during a study of spatial heterogeneity in lung cancer. Overall study: The average count in raw reads for each unique TCR and UMI combination exceeded 9.5 appearances.

The time point: sample taken at primary tumor resection. Whole RNA, which was extracted from tumor, nontumor lung tissue or frozen PBMC, was sequenced without any cell sorting. The cohort: over 70 early-stage, untreated non-small cell lung cancer patients. On this clonotype: Its target is not known.

Unique molecular identifiers tagged every individual TCR cDNA molecule. TCRdb processed the 5' RACE reads anew with MiXCR; each CDR3 protein has one entry. The data contain tens of thousands of distinct CDR3 sequences, 15% to 25% of them singletons. Regarding the study as a whole: Blood contained ubiquitous expanded tumor TCRs more at resection than at follow-up.

The material was PBMCs, obtained at surgery. The clonotype originates from a male donor with early-stage non-small cell lung cancer.

This CDR3 reads CASSLRGNTGELFF. CDR3 bases: TGTGCCAGCAGCTTGCGGGGGAACACCGGGGAGCTGTTTTTT. V usage is TRBV5-4 and J usage is TRBJ2-2; D perhaps matches TRBD2 (5 bases). Trimming shortened V by 1 base and J by 1 base, and 5 bases separated the two germline ends. CDR3 size: 14 residues. Per the germline V gene, CDR1 is SGHNT and CDR2 is YYREEE (reference sequence).